This T cell receptor (beta chain) is from a study of blood T cell repertoires in COVID-19. Participant-given clinical history determined each cohort assignment. Recovered Cohort 3 donors showed two negative PCRs, clearance, or symptom resolution. Authors' methods: Quantification of nucleated cells was approximated via reference gene primer amplification. Assay used: immunoSEQ multiplex PCR; TCRdb lists only in-frame clones, some missing. The D gene and trimming were derived from the DNA, and the V and J assignments and clone size from that table. The table shows approximately 300,000 clones, with roughly 89% occurring only once. This receptor was taken from a man between 60 and 70 years old who had recovered from COVID-19. The source material was PBMCs or T cells enriched from blood (not recorded which).

CDR3 amino acids: CASSPTASETEAFF. The CDR3 nucleotides are TGTGCCAGCTCCCCGACAGCCTCCGAGACTGAAGCTTTCTTT. This sequence joins TRBV18 and TRBJ1-1, with a possible D match to TRBD1 (5 bases). Trimming removed 6 bases at V and 5 bases at J, with 16 bases between. The germline gives CDR1 KGHSH, CDR2 LQKENI. The CDR3 loop spans 14 amino acids.